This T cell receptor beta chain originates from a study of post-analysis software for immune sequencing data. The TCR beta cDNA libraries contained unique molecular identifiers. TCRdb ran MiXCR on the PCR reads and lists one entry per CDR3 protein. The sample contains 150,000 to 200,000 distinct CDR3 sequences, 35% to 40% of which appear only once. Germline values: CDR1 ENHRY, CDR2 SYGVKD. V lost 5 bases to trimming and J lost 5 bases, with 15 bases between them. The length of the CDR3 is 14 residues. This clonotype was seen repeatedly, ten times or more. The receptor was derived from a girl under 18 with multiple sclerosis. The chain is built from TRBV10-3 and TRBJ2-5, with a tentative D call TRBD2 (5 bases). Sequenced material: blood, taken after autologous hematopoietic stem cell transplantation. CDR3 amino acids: CAISRRARDETQYF. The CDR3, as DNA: TGTGCCATCAGTAGGCGGGCTCGGGATGAGACCCAGTACTTC.